This passage covers 8 T cell receptor beta chains from one sample sequenced in a study of T-cell reconstitution after alpha-beta-depleted transplantation in children. Preparation of the TCRbeta library used unique molecular identifiers. TCRdb re-derived calls from the PCR reads in MiXCR, one entry per CDR3 protein. This sample has some 200,000 distinct CDR3 sequences, with about 8.2% found just once. Sample: PBMCs, mostly from graft donor cells, taken 360 days after TCRalphabeta/CD19-depleted stem cell transplant. The receptors were sampled from a male patient between 2 and 15 years old who had a stem cell transplant for acute myeloid leukemia, so the T cells may come from the graft donor.

J is TRBJ1-2 and V is TRBV12-3 or TRBV12-4; no reliable D call. The CDR3 is made up of 14 amino acids. Deletions cut 7 bases from V and 8 bases from J, with 20 bases between. This CDR3 is CASIRDMTYGGYTF. In nucleotides, the CDR3 is TGTGCCAGCATCCGAGACATGACTTATGGGGGCTACACCTTC.

The V gene is TRBV7-9, the J gene TRBJ2-1; 12 nucleotides align to TRBD2. J lost 8 bases, V lost 5 bases, and 13 bases had no gene match. CDR1 is SEHNR and CDR2 is FQNEAQ in the germline V gene (reference sequence). CDR3 length equals 17 residues. CDR3 nucleotide sequence: TGTGCCAGCAGCCCTCCTAATCGACTAGCGGGAGTAGATGAGCAGTTCTTC. Translated: CASSPPNRLAGVDEQFF.

This clonotype was detected only a few times. This chain links TRBV12-3 or TRBV12-4 with TRBJ2-3; tentatively, D is TRBD2 (5 bases). CDR3 length: 18 residues. Trimming removed 6 bases from V and 5 bases from J, with 27 bases in between. In nucleotides, the CDR3 is TGTGCCAGCAGAACAGACGGGAAGCTCCTGAGAGGAGGAGATACGCAGTATTTT. Its protein is CASRTDGKLLRGGDTQYF.

This clonotype was detected a few times. This rearrangement joins TRBV29-1 to TRBJ2-1; a weak D match, TRBD2 (6 bases). Deletions cut 6 bases from V and 9 bases from J, with 24 bases between. In germline, CDR1 is SQVTM, CDR2 ANQGSEA. The CDR3 covers 15 residues. The CDR3 DNA reads as TGCAGCGTGGGGTGGGGGGACGCTGCGTTTGCTGAGCAGTTCTTC. Its translation is CSVGWGDAAFAEQFF.

The table lists this clonotype with many counts. This chain links TRBV5-1 with TRBJ2-1; D is uncertain. This CDR3 has 12 residues. The V end lost 4 bases, the J end lost 12 bases, and 14 bases lay between the germline ends. Germline values: CDR1 SGHRS, CDR2 YFSETQ. CDR3 coding DNA: TGCGCCAGCAGCCCGTCCGAACAAGGGCAGTTCTTC. Translation: CASSPSEQGQFF.

The chain combines TRBV6-5 with TRBJ2-7; tentative D call: TRBD1 (6 bases). This CDR3 has 15 residues. The germline V gene has CDR1 MNHEY and CDR2 SVGAGI. Trimming removed 0 bases at V and 2 bases at J, with 11 bases between. CDR3 region: CASSYSAGATYEQYV. CDR3 sequence (DNA): TGTGCCAGCAGTTACTCGGCAGGGGCAACCTACGAGCAGTACGTC.

This clonotype has a count of ten or more. This rearrangement joins TRBV20-1 to TRBJ2-3; 11 nucleotides align to TRBD2. V gave up 4 bases and J gave up 5 bases; unmatched junction bases: 5. The CDR3 contains 14 residues. Germline values: CDR1 DFQATT, CDR2 SNEGSKA (reference sequence). The CDR3 DNA reads TGCAGTGCTATACCCGGGACTAGCGGAGATACGCAGTATTTT. Its protein product is CSAIPGTSGDTQYF.

This clonotype has a handful of counts. The genes are TRBV12-3 or TRBV12-4 and TRBJ2-5, with 10 bases identical to TRBD2. Unmatched junction bases numbered 9, after V lost 3 bases and J lost 5 bases. This CDR3 contains 16 residues. CDR3 sequence reads: CASSLTGLAYDETQYF. DNA for the CDR3: TGTGCCAGCAGTTTGACGGGACTAGCGTACGATGAGACCCAGTACTTC.